Each of the 25 T cell receptor beta chains below was sequenced from the same sample in a study of OX40 agonist ivuxolimab in advanced cancers. The data were produced by immunoSEQ multiplex PCR, yet TCRdb's version contains in-frame clones alone and is incomplete. This table holds approximately 60,000 clones, roughly 80% found once. Sample: CD4+ or CD8+ T cells sorted from blood, taken in a trial of the OX40 agonist ivuxolimab. Receptor source: an adult with an advanced solid tumor such as melanoma, head and neck, liver or kidney cancer.

This chain joins TRBV27 and TRBJ2-1, with D perhaps matching TRBD2 (6 bases). The CDR3 runs to 17 residues. Germline lookup yields CDR1 MNHEY and CDR2 SMNVEV (reference sequence). Deletions cut 4 bases from V and 5 bases from J, with 21 bases between. The CDR3 region has the DNA TGTGCCAGCAGTTCGCCCGGGGACTCCCGAAGGGACAATGAGCAGTTCTTC. It translates to CASSSPGDSRRDNEQFF.

In nucleotides, the CDR3 is TGTGCCAGCAGCGCCCCGGGATTAGTATTTGGTGGCTACACCTTC. It codes for CASSAPGLVFGGYTF. V gene TRBV9 combines with J gene TRBJ1-2; no firm D call. V dropped 3 bases and J dropped 7 bases, with 19 bases sitting between them. The CDR3 runs to 15 residues. The germline gives CDR1 SGDLS, CDR2 YYNGEE.

CDR3 protein: CASTQGLNQPQHF. DNA of the CDR3: TGTGCCAGCACCCAAGGGCTCAATCAGCCCCAGCATTTT. The V gene is TRBV2, the J gene TRBJ1-5, with D unresolved. V shed 7 bases and J shed 3 bases, with 10 bases lying between them. Germline-derived CDR1 and CDR2 are SNHLY and FYNNEI. The length of the CDR3 is 13 residues.

The chain is built from TRBV28 and TRBJ2-7; a possible D gene is TRBD2 (5 bases). Between the trimmed V and J ends, which lost 8 bases and 0 bases, there was a span of 8 bases. The CDR3 length is 12 residues. Germline V gene data show CDR1 as MDHEN and CDR2 as SYDVKM. The CDR3 sequence: CASEGNSYEQYF. CDR3 DNA sequence: TGTGCCAGCGAGGGAAACTCCTACGAGCAGTACTTC.

The chain links TRBV6-1 to TRBJ2-7; no firm D call. The CDR3 has 13 amino acids. The V end lost 6 bases, the J end lost 1 base, and 10 bases lay between the germline ends. Germline CDR1 and CDR2: MNHNS and SASEGT. CDR3: CASSRPGSYEQYF. In nucleotides, the CDR3 is TGTGCCAGCAGCAGGCCCGGGTCCTACGAGCAGTACTTC.

J is TRBJ1-5 and V is TRBV27, with unresolved D. V lost 6 bases and J lost 0, with 12 bases in between. The CDR3 contains 15 residues. CDR1 is MNHEY and CDR2 is SMNVEV in the germline V gene (reference sequence). This CDR3 reads CASSSFQDSNQPQHF. CDR3 in DNA: TGTGCCAGCAGCTCATTTCAGGATAGCAATCAGCCCCAGCATTTT.

This clone was observed once. The chain joins TRBV28 to TRBJ1-4; 8 nucleotides agree with TRBD1. Germline V CDR1 and CDR2: MDHEN, SYDVKM. The CDR3 spans 14 residues. The V gene end was trimmed by 5 bases and the J gene end by 6 bases; junction bases not matched to a gene: 5. The CDR3, as DNA: TGTGCCAGCAGTGCAGGGGGCGCGGATGAAAAACTGTTTTTT. Amino acid sequence: CASSAGGADEKLFF.

This sequence joins TRBV5-1 and TRBJ2-3; TRBD2 matches 12 bases. Germline lookup yields CDR1 SGHRS and CDR2 YFSETQ. After removal of 0 bases from V and 10 bases from J, the junction contained 6 bases not matched to a gene. CDR3 length: 15 residues. As DNA, the CDR3 is TGCGCCAGCAGCTTGGAGGCGACTAGCGGGGGCGCGCAGTATTTT. This encodes CASSLEATSGGAQYF.

This sequence joins TRBV27 and TRBJ2-7; 8 bases align to TRBD2. Germline V gives CDR1 MNHEY, CDR2 SMNVEV (reference sequence). This CDR3 is 16 amino acids long. J was trimmed by 0 bases and V by 0 bases; bases with no gene match: 4. This CDR3 is CASSLSPLAGSYEQYF. In DNA form, the CDR3 reads TGTGCCAGCAGTTTATCGCCGCTAGCGGGCTCCTACGAGCAGTACTTC.

J is TRBJ2-1 and V is TRBV19; 13 positions match TRBD2. This CDR3 has 15 amino acids. Unmatched junction bases numbered 4, after V lost 4 bases and J lost 7 bases. Germline V gene data show CDR1 as LNHDA and CDR2 as SQIVND (reference sequence). CDR3 residues: CASSTGTSGVNEQFF. The DNA for the CDR3 is TGTGCCAGTAGTACCGGGACTAGCGGGGTTAATGAGCAGTTCTTC.

The genes are TRBV5-1 and TRBJ2-7; D not resolved. The germline gives CDR1 SGHRS, CDR2 YFSETQ. V lost 4 bases and J lost 10, with 21 bases in between. This CDR3 is built from 14 residues. The CDR3 region has the DNA TGCGCCAGCAGCCCGGACCGGCAGGACCTACGACAGTACTTC. Amino acids: CASSPDRQDLRQYF.

This clone has a single count. This rearrangement joins TRBV7-9 to TRBJ1-1; 10 bases match TRBD1. In germline, CDR1 is SEHNR, CDR2 FQNEAQ (reference sequence). The ends lost 0 bases at V and 1 base at J; junction bases unmatched: 8. This CDR3 contains 18 residues. CDR3 DNA sequence: TGTGCCAGCAGCTTAGCGCGGGCGACAGGGGGCCCGAACACTGAAGCTTTCTTT. Translated, it gives CASSLARATGGPNTEAFF.

V is TRBV11-1 and J is TRBJ1-2, with a possible D match to TRBD1 (5 bases). The V gene's germline CDR1 is SGHAT and CDR2 FQDESV (reference sequence). The CDR3 extends over 15 amino acids. The V end was cut by 3 bases, the J end by 2 bases, with 13 bases between. CDR3 sequence: CASSFTGTVNYGYTF. The CDR3, as DNA: TGTGCCAGCAGCTTCACCGGGACGGTGAACTATGGCTACACCTTC.

The chain joins TRBV10-3 to TRBJ1-1; D remains unclear. Trimming stripped 4 bases from V and 6 bases from J, with 21 bases between. The CDR3 has 16 residues. Germline V gene data show CDR1 as ENHRY and CDR2 as SYGVKD. The CDR3 DNA reads TGTGCCATCAGTGGTATTGTCGCTGGGCCTGACGCTGAAGCTTTCTTT. Amino acid sequence: CAISGIVAGPDAEAFF.

The rearrangement links TRBV30 to TRBJ1-1; TRBD1 is a possible D gene (6 bases). CDR1 is GTSNPN, CDR2 SVGIG, per germline (reference sequence). V was trimmed by 5 bases and J by 4 bases, leaving 14 bases between them. This CDR3 comprises 13 residues. The DNA for the CDR3 is TGTGCCTGGCAGGGGTACGCGAGCACTGAAGCTTTCTTT. This encodes CAWQGYASTEAFF. The entire variable domain, with the rest obtained from reference TRBV30 and TRBJ1-1, is as follows: SQTIHQWPATLVQPVGSPLSLECTVEGTSNPNLYWYRQAAGRGLQLLFYSVGIGQISSEVPQNLSASRPQDRQFILSSKKLLLSDSGFYLCAWQGYASTEAFFGQGTRLTVV.

The V gene is TRBV15, the J gene TRBJ2-3, with unresolved D. The CDR3 contains 16 residues. Trimming pared 2 bases from V and 6 bases from J, leaving 18 bases between. Germline CDR1 LNHNV, CDR2 YYDKDF (reference sequence). CDR3 protein: CATSRPLTRIPDTQYF. The CDR3 DNA reads as TGTGCCACCAGCAGACCCCTAACCCGAATTCCGGATACGCAGTATTTT.

V is TRBV19 and J is TRBJ1-4, with 8 bases identical to TRBD1. This CDR3 is 15 amino acids long. Germline V gene sequence: CDR1 LNHDA, CDR2 SQIVND (reference sequence). V lost 2 bases and J lost 7; bases outside the gene matches: 6. Written as DNA, the CDR3 is TGTGCCAGTAGTATATCATCAGGGGGCGCTGAAAAACTGTTTTTT. This codes for CASSISSGGAEKLFF.

V usage is TRBV7-9 and J usage is TRBJ2-1; a possible D gene is TRBD1 (6 bases). Germline V gene sequence: CDR1 SEHNR, CDR2 FQNEAQ (reference sequence). The ends were cut back, 5 bases at V and 5 bases at J, with 16 bases in the middle. The CDR3 consists of 15 residues. CDR3 sequence reads: CASSPQGTQNNEQFF. The CDR3, as DNA: TGTGCCAGCAGCCCCCAGGGGACGCAAAACAATGAGCAGTTCTTC.

The V gene is TRBV6-5, the J gene TRBJ2-4; D gene ambiguous. The CDR3 has 11 amino acids. Germline V CDR1 and CDR2: MNHEY, SVGAGI. V shed 4 bases and J shed 8 bases, with 6 bases lying between them. The CDR3 DNA is TGTGCCAGCAGTTTTAGGGACATTCAGTACTTC. Amino acid sequence: CASSFRDIQYF.

V usage is TRBV5-1 and J usage is TRBJ2-1, with 8 bases matching TRBD2. With 4 bases clipped from V and 7 bases from J, the junction kept 13 bases outside the gene matches. The V gene's germline CDR1 is SGHRS and CDR2 YFSETQ. The CDR3 extends over 16 amino acids. CDR3 bases: TGCGCCAGCAGCGGGGGGGCTAGCGGGCCATCAAATGAGCAGTTCTTC. Amino acid sequence: CASSGGASGPSNEQFF.

This chain links TRBV18 with TRBJ1-1; 9 bases line up with TRBD1. CDR3 length: 14 residues. Germline V gene data show CDR1 as KGHSH and CDR2 as LQKENI. J was trimmed by 6 bases and V by 5 bases; bases with no gene match: 7. The CDR3, as DNA: TGTGCCAGCTCAGCTGGGACAGGGAGGGCTGAAGCTTTCTTT. It specifies CASSAGTGRAEAFF.

As for this clone: One end of the junction is discordant with germline, which a read error may explain. This sequence joins TRBV5-5 and TRBJ1-4; D remains unclear. This CDR3 has 17 amino acids. Looked up from germline, CDR1 is SGHKS and CDR2 is YYEKEE (reference sequence). The DNA of the CDR3 is TGTGCCAGCAGTTTGGTACAACCCTCTTCAACTAATGAAAAACTGTTTTTT. Translated, it gives CASSLVQPSSTNEKLFF.

The rearrangement uses TRBV28 and TRBJ1-1; D gene unclear. This CDR3 spans 13 amino acids. Trimming left V 4 bases short and J 1 base short, with 7 bases between. Germline V CDR1 and CDR2: MDHEN, SYDVKM. The CDR3 DNA reads TGTGCCAGCAGTTCTCTTCAGAACACTGAAGCTTTCTTT. Its translation is CASSSLQNTEAFF.

This clone is a singleton in its sample. The rearrangement links TRBV29-1 to TRBJ1-5; weak D call: TRBD1 (6 bases). The CDR3 has 12 residues. The germline V gene encodes CDR1 SQVTM and CDR2 ANQGSEA. Trimming took 7 bases from V and 4 from J, leaving 11 bases between them. CDR3 region: CSAGAPNQPQHF. Written as DNA, the CDR3 is TGCAGCGCGGGGGCTCCAAATCAGCCCCAGCATTTT.

J is TRBJ1-2 and V is TRBV29-1; D is unresolved. This CDR3 is 13 amino acids long. Germline V gene lookup returns CDR1 SQVTM and CDR2 ANQGSEA. V was cut by 0 bases and J by 3 bases, with 8 bases left in between. The CDR3 reads CSVEDTVDYGYTF. Here the CDR3 DNA reads TGCAGCGTTGAAGACACGGTAGACTATGGCTACACCTTC. Using reference TRBV29-1 and TRBJ1-2 for the parts outside the CDR3, the full variable domain is SAVISQKPSRDICQRGTSLTIQCQVDSQVTMMFWYRQQPGQSLTLIATANQGSEATYESGFVIDKFPISRPNLTFSTLTVSNMSPEDSSIYLCSVEDTVDYGYTFGSGTRLTVV.